This T cell receptor (beta chain) was profiled in a study of shared clonotypes between healthy human individuals. Study findings and constraints: It was the few donors that limited the genetic and exposure-history diversity represented.

The assay was carried out at the deep level. The unsorted PBMC replicate PCRs were performed with around 310 ng DNA, around 29,000 T cell genomes. Clones were sequenced by immunoSEQ multiplex PCR, and TCRdb holds only the in-frame ones, with some missing. This sample has 450,000 to 550,000 clones, with roughly 78% found just once. As regards this clone: Antigen: not known.

All the donors were Caucasian adults who lived in Nashville, Tennessee. Sequenced input: PBMCs. This TCR came from a woman between 40 and 50 years old in good health. Some clones in this sample may be carry-over from other donors' samples.

The CDR3 DNA reads as TGCGCCAGCAGCTCCCCGGACAGGGACCAAGAGACCCAGTACTTC. Residues: CASSSPDRDQETQYF. The rearrangement links TRBV5-1 to TRBJ2-5, with TRBD1 matching over 8 bases. The CDR3 runs to 15 residues. V was pared by 3 bases and J by 0 bases, with 4 bases of the junction left unmatched. CDR1 SGHRS and CDR2 YFSETQ come from the germline V gene. The full variable domain, its missing parts supplied by reference TRBV5-1 and TRBJ2-5, is KAGVTQTPRYLIKTRGQQVTLSCSPISGHRSVSWYQQTPGQGLQFLFEYFSETQRNKGNFPGRFSGRQFSNSRSEMNVSTLELGDSALYLCASSSPDRDQETQYFGPGTRLLVL.